These 3 T cell receptor beta chains were sequenced from one sample in a study of blood T cell repertoires in COVID-19. Profiling relied on immunoSEQ multiplex PCR, and the TCRdb table lists in-frame clones only, not all of them. The sample comprises more than 95,000 clones, about 92% of which are singletons, and about 15% rests with the top ten. The specimen was peripheral blood. The receptors were sampled from a woman over 75 in a cohort sampled during active COVID-19.

The chain links TRBV30 to TRBJ2-1; 16 nucleotides agree with TRBD2. The germline CDR1 and CDR2 sequences are GTSNPN and SVGIG (reference sequence). V was clipped by 2 bases and J by 12 bases; unmatched bases: 7. The CDR3 runs to 15 residues. CDR3 DNA sequence: TGTGCCTGGAGTCTGGGACTAGCGGGGGGGCGTCGGCAGTTCTTC. As protein: CAWSLGLAGGRRQFF.

V is TRBV19 and J is TRBJ2-7, with 8 bases identical to TRBD2. The ends lost 6 bases at V and 3 bases at J; junction bases unmatched: 4. CDR3 length: 13 amino acids. Per the germline V gene, CDR1 is LNHDA and CDR2 is SQIVND (reference sequence). The CDR3 DNA follows: TGTGCCAGTAGCCGTACTAGCGGCTACGAGCAGTACTTC. Translated, it gives CASSRTSGYEQYF.

The rearrangement uses TRBV7-3 and TRBJ2-1; 12 nucleotides agree with TRBD2. The V gene end was trimmed by 4 bases and the J gene end by 6 bases; junction bases not matched to a gene: 4. Germline V CDR1 and CDR2: SGHTA, FQGTGA. This CDR3 is built from 15 residues. The CDR3 DNA is TGTGCCAGCAGCTCACTAGCGGGGGGAGGCAATGAGCAGTTCTTC. As protein: CASSSLAGGGNEQFF.